The 3 T cell receptor beta chains below were found in one sample sequenced in a study of glioma-infiltrating T cells. Using RNA template, CDR3s of TCR alpha and beta were amplified with iRepertoire arm-PCR. One entry per CDR3 protein, called by TCRdb with MiXCR from the multiplex PCR reads. The top ten clones hold approximately 43% of a sample with roughly 100,000 distinct CDR3 sequences, under 30% of them seen once. Sequenced material: glioma tissue, nonneoplastic brain tissue, or PBMCs (not recorded which). The receptors come from a human donor with low-grade glioma or glioblastoma, undergoing nonglioma brain surgery, or in good health (not recorded which).

A note on this clonotype: Possible read error: a much larger clone is one base away. The chain carries TRBV18 and TRBJ2-5; 8 bases are a match to TRBD1. Looked up from germline, CDR1 is KGHSH and CDR2 is LQKENI. Losses at the gene ends were 3 bases for V and 3 bases for J; bases not matched to a gene: 6. The CDR3 consists of 15 residues. CDR3 residues: CASSPKRTGKETQYF. CDR3 nucleotides: TGTGCCAGCTCACCGAAAAGGACAGGGAAAGAGACCCAGTACTTC.

This clonotype was seen at least ten times. CDR3 nucleotides: TGCAGTGCTAGTCGACAGGGAACCTCTGGAGGCTACACCTTC. Protein: CSASRQGTSGGYTF. The J gene is TRBJ1-2, the V gene TRBV20-1, with 7 nucleotides matching TRBD1. Germline CDR1 reads DFQATT; CDR2 reads SNEGSKA (reference sequence). J lost 8 bases, V lost 3 bases, and 12 bases had no gene match. This CDR3 has 14 amino acids.

The chain recombines TRBV19 with TRBJ2-7, with 9 bases aligning to TRBD1. This CDR3 is 15 amino acids long. Germline V gene data show CDR1 as LNHDA and CDR2 as SQIVND (reference sequence). Unmatched junction bases numbered 7, after V lost 3 bases and J lost 4 bases. The CDR3 here is CASSIGGQGTYEQYF. CDR3 nucleotide sequence: TGTGCCAGTAGTATTGGGGGACAGGGCACGTACGAGCAGTACTTC.